These T cell receptor beta chains were read from a single sample in a study of shared clonotypes between healthy human individuals. Assay: immunoSEQ multiplex PCR; the TCRdb copy retains only in-frame clones and omits some. Of about 2.1 million clones detected, roughly 95% appear once; the ten largest clones hold more than 1.5%. The sample consisted of naive CD8+ T cells from PBMCs. The receptors here all came from a man between 18 and 35 years old in good health. Some clones in this sample may be carry-over from other donors' samples. CDR3s include the opening cysteine and the closing phenylalanine or tryptophan. The D gene is left open where the match is weak. Not every row has a clone size; where given, it reads once, few, many or a size class.

J,V,D,size,CDR3,DNA
TRBJ1-1,TRBV29-1,.,.,CSVVVGGLSSEAFF,TGCAGCGTTGTAGTCGGGGGGTTGAGCTCTGAAGCTTTCTTT
TRBJ1-1,TRBV28,.,.,CASSIRDDWAAFF,TGTGCCAGCAGTATCCGGGACGATTGGGCCGCTTTCTTT
TRBJ2-1,TRBV7-9,.,.,CASSTGTFYNEQFF,TGTGCCAGCAGCACCGGGACTTTCTACAATGAGCAGTTCTTC
TRBJ2-3,TRBV4-1,.,.,CASSPGTLKDTQYF,TGCGCCAGCAGCCCCGGGACTCTAAAAGATACGCAGTATTTT
TRBJ2-3,TRBV6-5,TRBD2,.,CASRKLAGITDTQYF,TGTGCCAGCAGGAAACTAGCGGGGATCACAGATACGCAGTATTTT
TRBJ2-3,TRBV2,TRBD2,.,CASRREGFTDTQYF,TGTGCCAGCAGACGGGAGGGTTTCACAGATACGCAGTATTTT
TRBJ1-2,TRBV9,TRBD1,.,CASNRGVHGYTF,TGTGCCAGCAACAGGGGCGTCCATGGCTACACCTTC
TRBJ2-1,TRBV30,TRBD2,.,CAWGLAGELFF,TGTGCCTGGGGACTAGCGGGAGAATTGTTCTTC
TRBJ2-2,TRBV13,.,once,CASSLKLIGELFF,TGTGCCAGCAGCTTAAAGCTTATCGGGGAGCTGTTTTTT
TRBJ2-1,TRBV27,.,.,CASTPSGGNRWDEQFF,TGTGCCAGCACCCCCTCGGGCGGGAACCGGTGGGATGAGCAGTTCTTC